A single sample gave rise to the 15 T cell receptor beta chains below, sequenced in a study of beta chain features in type 1 diabetes. Expressed TCRB transcripts were sequenced after all isolated RNA was converted to cDNA. Method: immunoSEQ multiplex PCR; TCRdb's copy keeps in-frame clones and lacks some. The sample holds about 270,000 clones, about 14% seen once. Input material: naive CD4+ T cells from blood. Receptor source: a woman between 35 and 50 years old in good health.

The chain employs TRBV2 and TRBJ1-2; TRBD1 aligns across 7 bases. The germline V gene encodes CDR1 SNHLY and CDR2 FYNNEI. CDR3 length: 16 residues. With V trimmed by 7 bases and J by 0 bases, 11 bases remained unmatched. The DNA for the CDR3 is TGTGCCAGCAAGGGACAGCGCGCCAAAGCTAACTATGGCTACACCTTC. Amino acids: CASKGQRAKANYGYTF.

The table lists this clone with a few counts. The chain is built from TRBV10-3 and TRBJ2-3; possible D gene TRBD2, 6 bases. V dropped 6 bases and J dropped 0 bases, with 16 bases sitting between them. In germline, CDR1 is ENHRY, CDR2 SYGVKD. This CDR3 contains 16 residues. CDR3: CAIRTGTGSSTDTQYF. The CDR3 DNA reads as TGTGCCATCAGGACCGGGACTGGTTCTAGCACAGATACGCAGTATTTT.

The J gene is TRBJ2-5, the V gene TRBV2; 13 nucleotides line up with TRBD2. The CDR3 contains 13 residues. V lost 10 bases, J lost 5 bases, and 4 bases stayed unmatched. Germline assignment: CDR1 SNHLY and CDR2 FYNNEI. The CDR3 DNA is TGTGCCACACTAGCGGGGGGGAAGGAGACCCAGTACTTC. Its translation: CATLAGGKETQYF.

This rearrangement joins TRBV14 to TRBJ2-5, with a possible D match to TRBD2 (5 bases). This CDR3 is built from 14 residues. In germline, CDR1 is SGHDN, CDR2 FVKESK. V lost 1 base and J 5 bases, leaving 11 bases between the germline ends. The CDR3 region is CASSQAVARETQYF. The CDR3 region has the DNA TGTGCCAGCAGCCAAGCTGTAGCGCGGGAGACCCAGTACTTC.

J is TRBJ2-2 and V is TRBV4-3; 13 bases agree with TRBD2. V trimming: 3 bases; J trimming: 0 bases; junction bases outside the gene matches: 4. The CDR3 is made up of 18 amino acids. CDR1 and CDR2 from the germline V gene are LGHNA and YSLEER. In DNA form, the CDR3 reads TGCGCCAGCAGCCAGAGACTAGCGGGGGGCCCGAACACCGGGGAGCTGTTTTTT. As protein: CASSQRLAGGPNTGELFF.

This chain uses TRBV6-4 with TRBJ1-2; 7 bases agree with TRBD1. CDR1 is MRHNA, CDR2 SNTAGT, per germline. CDR3 size: 15 residues. After removal of 6 bases from V and 8 bases from J, the junction contained 15 bases not matched to a gene. The CDR3 sequence: CASSTGESGSGGYTF. DNA for the CDR3: TGTGCCAGCAGCACAGGGGAATCGGGTTCGGGCGGCTACACCTTC.

This chain uses TRBV7-9 with TRBJ1-5; no definite D call. V shed 1 base and J shed 9 bases, with 13 bases lying between them. CDR3 length: 14 residues. CDR1 is SEHNR and CDR2 is FQNEAQ in the germline V gene (reference sequence). This chain's CDR3 is CASSLDGRGPPQHF. In DNA form, the CDR3 reads TGTGCCAGCAGCTTAGACGGCCGAGGTCCGCCCCAGCATTTT.

This clone was observed a handful of times. DNA of the CDR3: TGTGCCAGCAGCTCGCAGGGGTTCAGTGGAAACACCATATATTTT. It yields the protein CASSSQGFSGNTIYF. The V gene is TRBV7-2, the J gene TRBJ1-3; a weak D match, TRBD1 (6 bases). The germline CDR1 and CDR2 sequences are SGHTA and FQGNSA. The CDR3 sequence is 15 residues long. The V gene lost 4 bases and the J gene lost 3 bases, with 13 bases spanning the gap.

DNA for the CDR3: TGTGCCAGCAGCCAAGATCTTCGGGAGGGATTGTCTTCGCTCACAGATACGCAGTATTTT. This translates into CASSQDLREGLSSLTDTQYF. The chain joins TRBV14 to TRBJ2-3; 8 bases line up with TRBD2. The CDR3 extends over 20 amino acids. J lost 2 bases, V lost 0 bases, and 16 bases had no gene match. Germline loops: CDR1 SGHDN, CDR2 FVKESK.

CDR3 in DNA: TGTGCCAGTAGTAGCGGACAGGGCGGCGATGAGCAGTTCTTC. Its translation is CASSSGQGGDEQFF. The chain is built from TRBV19 and TRBJ2-1; 8 nucleotides align to TRBD1. V shed 4 bases, J shed 8 bases, and the junction held 7 bases outside the gene matches. This CDR3 comprises 14 residues. Germline CDR1 is LNHDA and CDR2 is SQIVND (reference sequence). Complete variable domain (other parts from reference TRBV19 and TRBJ2-1): DGGITQSPKYLFRKEGQNVTLSCEQNLNHDAMYWYRQDPGQGLRLIYYSQIVNDFQKGDIAEGYSVSREKKESFPLTVTSAQKNPTAFYLCASSSGQGGDEQFFGPGTRLTVL.

The gene calls are TRBV5-6 and TRBJ1-2; perhaps TRBD1 as D (6 bases). Germline V gene data show CDR1 as SGHDT and CDR2 as YYEEEE. Trimming cost V 7 bases and J 5 bases, with 21 bases left between them. This CDR3 has 15 residues. As DNA, the CDR3 is TGTGCCAGCGGATCAGGGGCAGGCGCCGCTTATGGCTACACCTTC. Translated: CASGSGAGAAYGYTF. Together with reference TRBV5-6 and TRBJ1-2, the CDR3 gives the full variable domain: DAGVTQSPTHLIKTRGQQVTLRCSPKSGHDTVSWYQQALGQGPQFIFQYYEEEERQRGNFPDRFSGHQFPNYSSELNVNALLLGDSALYLCASGSGAGAAYGYTFGSGTRLTVV.

CDR3 in DNA: TGTGCCAGCGGGGGGACAGGGGTTACACCCCTCCACTTT. It specifies CASGGTGVTPLHF. The rearrangement links TRBV28 to TRBJ1-6, with 10 bases lining up with TRBD1. V shed 8 bases, J shed 11 bases, and the junction held 6 bases outside the gene matches. CDR3 length: 13 amino acids. Germline values: CDR1 MDHEN, CDR2 SYDVKM.

This clone was seen more than once but under ten times. The chain uses TRBV5-4 and TRBJ2-2, with TRBD2 matching 9 bases. The length of the CDR3 is 18 residues. V lost 4 bases, J lost 3 bases, and 13 bases stayed unmatched. From germline, CDR1 is SGHNT and CDR2 YYREEE (reference sequence). This CDR3 is CASSPIRGSGGYTGELFF. The DNA of the CDR3 is TGTGCCAGCAGCCCGATCCGGGGTAGCGGGGGATACACCGGGGAGCTGTTTTTT.

This clone has more than one count but fewer than ten. V and J are TRBV11-2 and TRBJ1-1, with D maybe TRBD1 (5 bases). The CDR3 is 14 amino acids. Germline CDR1 and CDR2: SGHAT and FQNNGV. With 5 bases removed from V and 4 bases from J, the gap between germline ends came to 14 bases. This CDR3 is CASSQLAGGTEAFF. DNA for the CDR3: TGTGCCAGCAGCCAACTAGCGGGGGGCACTGAAGCTTTCTTT.

The chain uses TRBV5-1 and TRBJ2-7; 8 bases map to TRBD1. CDR3 length: 14 residues. Looked up from germline, CDR1 is SGHRS and CDR2 is YFSETQ. V gave up 0 bases and J gave up 6 bases; unmatched junction bases: 5. CDR3 nucleotide sequence: TGCGCCAGCAGCTTGGCCTGGGGGACAGGCGAGCAGTACTTC. Amino acid sequence: CASSLAWGTGEQYF.